The next 20 T cell receptor beta chains were all read from a single sample in a study of blood T cell repertoires in COVID-19. Generated by immunoSEQ multiplex PCR, the TCRdb table keeps only in-frame clones and is missing some. Among 250,000 to 350,000 clones, roughly 89% were seen once, and the ten largest hold about 3%. The sequenced material came from peripheral blood. Source of these receptors: a woman aged 25 to 45 with active or convalescent COVID-19.

This chain's CDR3 is CASSSGGATNEKLFF. The CDR3 DNA follows: TGCGCCAGCAGCTCCGGAGGGGCAACTAATGAAAAACTGTTTTTT. V and J are TRBV5-1 and TRBJ1-4; TRBD1 is a possible D gene (5 bases). The germline V gene has CDR1 SGHRS and CDR2 YFSETQ. The germline V and J ends were trimmed by 3 bases and 0 bases, with 9 bases remaining between them. The length of the CDR3 is 15 residues.

The CDR3 nucleotides are TGTGCCAGCAGCCTACGACAGGGTTCGTTTAGAATGAACACTGAAGCTTTCTTT. Translating it yields CASSLRQGSFRMNTEAFF. The chain has TRBV11-2 and TRBJ1-1, with 7 nucleotides matching TRBD1. Germline V CDR1 and CDR2: SGHAT, FQNNGV. The CDR3 loop spans 18 amino acids. With V trimmed by 5 bases and J by 0 bases, 15 bases remained unmatched.

The DNA for the CDR3 is TGCGCCAGCAGCCAGGGTTTGGGGACAGGGATCTTTAATTCACCCCTCCACTTT. Amino acid sequence: CASSQGLGTGIFNSPLHF. The J gene is TRBJ1-6, the V gene TRBV4-3; 9 bases agree with TRBD1. The J segment lost 6 bases and the V segment lost 3 bases, leaving 12 bases of the junction unmatched. The CDR3 length is 18 residues. Germline CDR1 and CDR2: LGHNA and YSLEER.

The chain couples TRBV3-1 (or the pseudogene TRBV3-2) to TRBJ1-2; D not resolved. The CDR3 sequence is 13 residues long. Per germline, CDR1 LGHDT and CDR2 YNNKEL (reference sequence). The V end was cut by 4 bases, the J end by 4 bases, with 10 bases between. The DNA of the CDR3 is TGTGCCAGCAGCCGCGGGGAAAGCTATGGCTACACCTTC. Residues: CASSRGESYGYTF.

The V and J genes are TRBV30 and TRBJ1-5; D unresolved. The CDR3 extends over 13 amino acids. V gave up 0 bases and J gave up 1 base, with 4 bases separating them. CDR1 and CDR2 (germline): GTSNPN, SVGIG (reference sequence). CDR3 in DNA: TGTGCCTGGAGTGTCAGGAGCAATCAGCCCCAGCATTTT. Translating it yields CAWSVRSNQPQHF.

J is TRBJ1-1 and V is TRBV6-5; weak D call: TRBD1 (5 bases). Trimming left V 1 base short and J 2 bases short, with 11 bases between. CDR1 and CDR2 (germline): MNHEY, SVGAGI. The CDR3 is made up of 15 amino acids. The CDR3 reads CASSYLGGVNTEAFF. Written as DNA, the CDR3 is TGTGCCAGCAGTTACTTGGGGGGGGTTAACACTGAAGCTTTCTTT.

CDR3 residues: CASSRGRSQPQHF. The CDR3 bases are TGCGCCAGCAGTAGGGGCCGGAGTCAGCCCCAGCATTTT. The rearrangement joins TRBV4-3 to TRBJ1-5; D is perhaps TRBD1 (5 bases). This CDR3 has 13 amino acids. V dropped 6 bases and J dropped 6 bases, with 12 bases sitting between them. Germline V gene data show CDR1 as LGHNA and CDR2 as YSLEER.

The chain uses TRBV7-2 and TRBJ1-3; D unresolved. The CDR3 is 14 amino acids. V was cut by 1 base and J by 9 bases, with 13 bases left in between. Germline V gene lookup returns CDR1 SGHTA and CDR2 FQGNSA. CDR3 in DNA: TGTGCCAGCAGCTTAGGTCCAGTCAGTCCCACCATATATTTT. This translates into CASSLGPVSPTIYF. The full variable domain, its missing parts supplied by reference TRBV7-2 and TRBJ1-3, is GAGVSQSPSNKVTEKGKDVELRCDPISGHTALYWYRQSLGQGLEFLIYFQGNSAPDKSGLPSDRFSAERTGGSVSTLTIQRTQQEDSAVYLCASSLGPVSPTIYFGEGSWLTVV.

The rearrangement joins TRBV7-9 to TRBJ2-2, with D uncertain. The germline V and J ends were trimmed by 4 bases and 1 base, with 19 bases remaining between them. This CDR3 spans 18 amino acids. Germline V gene sequence: CDR1 SEHNR, CDR2 FQNEAQ (reference sequence). The CDR3 loop reads CASSSIRPREENTGELFF. The CDR3 nucleotides read TGTGCCAGCAGCTCTATCCGGCCCCGCGAGGAGAACACCGGGGAGCTGTTTTTT.

The chain couples TRBV24-1 to TRBJ2-5; a weak D match, TRBD1 (6 bases). The CDR3 consists of 17 residues. Germline V gives CDR1 KGHDR, CDR2 SFDVKD. Trimming pared 1 base from V and 0 bases from J, leaving 14 bases between. The CDR3 loop reads CATSDFKLQGYQETQYF. The CDR3 nucleotides are TGTGCCACCAGTGATTTTAAGTTACAGGGATACCAAGAGACCCAGTACTTC.

The table lists this clone with a count of one. The chain carries TRBV6-5 and TRBJ2-5; 11 bases align to TRBD2. This CDR3 region has 15 residues. Trimming at V came to 5 bases and at J to 5 bases, leaving 7 bases not matched to a gene. Germline V gives CDR1 MNHEY, CDR2 SVGAGI. Here the CDR3 DNA reads TGTGCCAGCAGTCTCTCGTTAGCGGGAGGGGAGACCCAGTACTTC. Protein: CASSLSLAGGETQYF.

V is TRBV7-3 and J is TRBJ2-3; D gene unclear. Looked up from germline, CDR1 is SGHTA and CDR2 is FQGTGA. The CDR3 length is 13 residues. With 2 bases removed from V and 6 bases from J, the gap between germline ends came to 9 bases. The CDR3 protein is CASSLLAVDTQYF. Here the CDR3 DNA reads TGTGCCAGCAGCTTACTCGCGGTGGATACGCAGTATTTT.

This clone was recorded once. The genes are TRBV5-6 and TRBJ1-4, with 7 bases matching TRBD1. J gave up 10 bases and V 3 bases, and 9 bases lay outside the gene matches. The germline CDR1 and CDR2 sequences are SGHDT and YYEEEE. This CDR3 is built from 14 residues. CDR3 loop: CASSSGGEVGKLFF. CDR3 sequence (DNA): TGTGCCAGCAGCTCAGGGGGTGAGGTCGGAAAACTGTTTTTT.

CDR3 DNA sequence: TGTGCCAGCCCACACCGGGACAGGGGAGACATTCAGTACTTC. Protein product: CASPHRDRGDIQYF. The chain joins TRBV18 to TRBJ2-4, with TRBD1 matching over 10 bases. The CDR3 contains 14 residues. Trimming at V came to 8 bases and at J to 8 bases, leaving 9 bases not matched to a gene. Germline values: CDR1 KGHSH, CDR2 LQKENI.

The chain combines TRBV7-9 with TRBJ2-3; the match to TRBD2 covers 13 bases. Germline trimming cut 5 bases from V and 5 bases from J; bases unmatched to any gene: 16. Germline CDR1 SEHNR, CDR2 FQNEAQ (reference sequence). This CDR3 comprises 19 residues. The CDR3 bases are TGTGCCAGCAGCCGATATCCCGGGACTAGCGGGGCTAGTGGAGATACGCAGTATTTT. Translated, it gives CASSRYPGTSGASGDTQYF.

CDR3 bases: TGTGCCAGCAGTGCAGGGTTAGGTAACTATGGCTACACCTTC. It encodes CASSAGLGNYGYTF. The chain carries TRBV25-1 and TRBJ1-2; D is possibly TRBD1 (5 bases). Trimming left V 4 bases short and J 1 base short, with 10 bases between. The CDR3 spans 14 residues. CDR1 is MGHDK, CDR2 SYGVNS, per germline.

The CDR3: CASSQGWGGLNTGELFF. The CDR3 DNA is TGTGCCAGCAGCCAAGGCTGGGGCGGCCTTAACACCGGGGAGCTGTTTTTT. The genes are TRBV7-2 and TRBJ2-2, with TRBD1 as a possible D gene (5 bases). The CDR3 is 17 residues long. Looked up from germline, CDR1 is SGHTA and CDR2 is FQGNSA. V shed 5 bases and J shed 2 bases, with 18 bases lying between them.

This clone was found once. CDR3 loop: CASSLVPTSDEQFF. In nucleotides, the CDR3 is TGTGCCAGCAGCTTGGTCCCCACCAGCGATGAGCAGTTCTTC. This chain links TRBV5-5 with TRBJ2-1; D uncertain. V was trimmed by 0 bases and J by 8 bases, leaving 12 bases between them. The CDR3 has 14 amino acids. The germline CDR1 and CDR2 sequences are SGHKS and YYEKEE (reference sequence). The full variable domain, rest sourced from reference TRBV5-5 and TRBJ2-1, is DAGVTQSPTHLIKTRGQQVTLRCSPISGHKSVSWYQQVLGQGPQFIFQYYEKEERGRGNFPDRFSARQFPNYSSELNVNALLLGDSALYLCASSLVPTSDEQFFGPGTRLTVL.

V and J are TRBV5-1 and TRBJ2-3; 8 bases agree with TRBD2. The trim removed 4 bases at V and 5 bases at J, leaving 6 bases unmatched. CDR3 length equals 14 residues. Germline V gene data show CDR1 as SGHRS and CDR2 as YFSETQ. In DNA, the CDR3 is TGCGCCAGCAGCACCGGGGGGGCCGAAGATACGCAGTATTTT. Translation: CASSTGGAEDTQYF.

V gene TRBV30 combines with J gene TRBJ2-5; 9 nucleotides agree with TRBD1. V trimming: 3 bases; J trimming: 5 bases; junction bases outside the gene matches: 10. The CDR3 runs 15 residues. Germline lookup yields CDR1 GTSNPN and CDR2 SVGIG (reference sequence). This CDR3 reads CAWRPGTGPRETQYF. The CDR3 coding sequence is TGTGCCTGGAGACCGGGGACAGGGCCTCGGGAGACCCAGTACTTC. Full variable domain (remainder filled in from reference TRBV30 and TRBJ2-5): SQTIHQWPATLVQPVGSPLSLECTVEGTSNPNLYWYRQAAGRGLQLLFYSVGIGQISSEVPQNLSASRPQDRQFILSSKKLLLSDSGFYLCAWRPGTGPRETQYFGPGTRLLVL.